The rows below give T cell receptor beta chains drawn from one sample of a study of radiotherapy plus CTLA-4 blockade in lung cancer. Measured with immunoSEQ multiplex PCR; TCRdb has only the in-frame clones, and not every one. The table includes about 38,000 clones, 70% to 75% detected once. This material consisted of peripheral blood, taken from a patient treated with radiotherapy plus ipilimumab. The receptors originated from a human donor with non-small cell lung cancer who had stable disease on radiotherapy plus ipilimumab. Both conserved end residues are part of each CDR3. A D gene is named only where the DNA matches it firmly. Clone size is not always given. Where it is, it says once, few, many or a class for expanded clones.

j_gene: TRBJ1-6
v_gene: TRBV27
abundance: NA
d_gene: NA
CDR3nt: TGTGCCAGCTGGGGTTCCGGGACCTCCTATAATTCACCCCTCCACTTT
CDR3aa: CASWGSGTSYNSPLHF

j_gene: TRBJ2-2
v_gene: TRBV19
abundance: once
d_gene: NA
CDR3nt: TGTGCCAGTAGTTACAGGGTCCCCGGGGAGCTGTTTTTT
CDR3aa: CASSYRVPGELFF

j_gene: TRBJ1-1
v_gene: TRBV19
abundance: NA
d_gene: TRBD1
CDR3nt: TGTGCCAGTAGTCTACCCGACAGGGCGGAGGTAGCTTTCTTT
CDR3aa: CASSLPDRAEVAFF

j_gene: TRBJ1-2
v_gene: TRBV6-5
abundance: NA
d_gene: NA
CDR3nt: TGTGCCAGCAGTGATGACTTCGGTGGCTACACCTTC
CDR3aa: CASSDDFGGYTF

j_gene: TRBJ2-1
v_gene: TRBV19
abundance: NA
d_gene: NA
CDR3nt: TGTGCCAGTAAAAGTGGGGCGTACAATGAGCAGTTCTTC
CDR3aa: CASKSGAYNEQFF

j_gene: TRBJ1-2
v_gene: TRBV11-2
abundance: NA
d_gene: NA
CDR3nt: TGTGCCAGCAGCTTAGAGGAAACGGACAACTATGGCTACACCTTC
CDR3aa: CASSLEETDNYGYTF

j_gene: TRBJ1-4
v_gene: TRBV30
abundance: NA
d_gene: NA
CDR3nt: TGTGCCTGGCGTGTAATGGGGGGGGGTGAAAAACTGTTTTTT
CDR3aa: CAWRVMGGGEKLFF

j_gene: TRBJ1-2
v_gene: TRBV25-1
abundance: NA
d_gene: NA
CDR3nt: TGTGCCAGCAGTGAGGCTGGGGGCGCAGGTCGCCATGGCTACACCTTC
CDR3aa: CASSEAGGAGRHGYTF

j_gene: TRBJ2-5
v_gene: TRBV7-2
abundance: NA
d_gene: NA
CDR3nt: TGTGCCAGCAGCTTGTCTTACGGCATCAGGGAGCAGTACTTC
CDR3aa: CASSLSYGIREQYF

j_gene: TRBJ1-4
v_gene: TRBV6-5
abundance: few
d_gene: NA
CDR3nt: TGTGCCAGCAGATCGGGAGGCACCGCTAATGAAAAACTGTTTTTT
CDR3aa: CASRSGGTANEKLFF

j_gene: TRBJ2-3
v_gene: TRBV7-8
abundance: few
d_gene: TRBD2
CDR3nt: TGTGCCAGCAGCCCCACCGGGACTAGCGGGGGCCGGGGTACGCAGTATTTT
CDR3aa: CASSPTGTSGGRGTQYF

j_gene: TRBJ1-1
v_gene: TRBV16
abundance: NA
d_gene: TRBD1
CDR3nt: TGTGCCAGCAGCCAGACCGGGACAGGGGGTACTGAAGCTTTCTTT
CDR3aa: CASSQTGTGGTEAFF

j_gene: TRBJ1-4
v_gene: TRBV10-3
abundance: NA
d_gene: NA
CDR3nt: TGTGCCATCAGTGAGGGGGGGGTTAATGAAAAACTGTTTTTT
CDR3aa: CAISEGGVNEKLFF

j_gene: TRBJ2-7
v_gene: TRBV29-1
abundance: NA
d_gene: NA
CDR3nt: TGCAGCGTTGAAGAAGGCACAGCGTCCTACGAGCAGTACTTC
CDR3aa: CSVEEGTASYEQYF

j_gene: TRBJ1-1
v_gene: TRBV29-1
abundance: few
d_gene: NA
CDR3nt: TGCACCGTACTGTGGGGGCCTGAAGCTTTCTTT
CDR3aa: CTVLWGPEAFF

j_gene: TRBJ1-4
v_gene: TRBV7-9
abundance: NA
d_gene: NA
CDR3nt: TGTGCCAGCAGCCCCCCCCTCGGGAGGGTGTTTTTT
CDR3aa: CASSPPLGRVFF

j_gene: TRBJ1-4
v_gene: TRBV6-1
abundance: NA
d_gene: NA
CDR3nt: TGTGCCACCCAAAGTGGGGGGGAAAATGAAAAACTGTTTTTT
CDR3aa: CATQSGGENEKLFF

j_gene: TRBJ1-3
v_gene: TRBV29-1
abundance: few
d_gene: NA
CDR3nt: TGCAGCGTTGAAGGGGATGGGCAGCCCTCTGGAAACACCATATATTTT
CDR3aa: CSVEGDGQPSGNTIYF

j_gene: TRBJ2-7
v_gene: TRBV5-1
abundance: NA
d_gene: NA
CDR3nt: TGCGCCAGCAGCTACACATCTAACGAGCAGTACTTC
CDR3aa: CASSYTSNEQYF

j_gene: TRBJ2-5
v_gene: TRBV27
abundance: few
d_gene: TRBD1
CDR3nt: TGTGCCAGCAGTTTTAGGTTAGCGACGGACAGGGGGCAAGAGACCCAGTACTTC
CDR3aa: CASSFRLATDRGQETQYF

j_gene: TRBJ1-2
v_gene: TRBV29-1
abundance: NA
d_gene: NA
CDR3nt: TGCAGCGTTGACAACGGAGGGGGGAGCTACACCTTC
CDR3aa: CSVDNGGGSYTF

j_gene: TRBJ1-1
v_gene: TRBV19
abundance: few
d_gene: NA
CDR3nt: TGTGCCAGTAGTATTCTGACAGGTCTGGCTTTCTTT
CDR3aa: CASSILTGLAFF

j_gene: TRBJ1-1
v_gene: TRBV18
abundance: NA
d_gene: NA
CDR3nt: TGTGCCAGCTCACCAAGCCAGGGGTTGGACACTGAAGCTTTCTTT
CDR3aa: CASSPSQGLDTEAFF